This entry lists 25 T cell receptor beta chains sequenced from one sample in a study of cytomegalovirus exposure and HLA in healthy donors. The PCR had 60 Vbeta and 13 Jbeta primers. Only in-frame clones appear in the TCRdb table, and some are missing; sequencing was by immunoSEQ multiplex PCR. This table holds more than 60,000 clones, 80% to 90% found once. Sample: PBMCs. The receptor set was obtained from a man between 65 and 79 years old in good health and CMV-seropositive.

J is TRBJ1-1 and V is TRBV7-3; 7 bases fit TRBD1. From germline, CDR1 is SGHTA and CDR2 FQGTGA. After removal of 5 bases from V and 4 bases from J, the junction contained 4 bases not matched to a gene. There are 13 residues in the CDR3. CDR3 nucleotide sequence: TGTGCCAGCAGCAAAGGGACAGCCACTGAAGCTTTCTTT. Its protein product is CASSKGTATEAFF.

V is TRBV30 and J is TRBJ2-7, with D perhaps TRBD1 (5 bases). V gave up 5 bases and J gave up 2 bases, with 13 bases separating them. Germline CDR1 and CDR2: GTSNPN and SVGIG (reference sequence). The CDR3 is 13 amino acids. CDR3 amino acids: CAWGNQGTYEQYF. For the CDR3, the DNA is TGTGCCTGGGGTAACCAGGGTACCTACGAGCAGTACTTC.

This chain uses TRBV7-2 with TRBJ1-3; D ambiguous. Germline lookup yields CDR1 SGHTA and CDR2 FQGNSA. The CDR3 consists of 13 residues. The germline V and J ends were trimmed by 6 bases and 2 bases, with 8 bases remaining between them. The CDR3 is CASRYIPGNTIYF. CDR3 DNA: TGTGCCAGCAGATATATCCCTGGAAACACCATATATTTT.

The chain uses TRBV11-2 and TRBJ1-1; 8 bases match TRBD1. Germline CDR1 is SGHAT and CDR2 is FQNNGV. Trimming took 5 bases from V and 5 from J; bases not matched to a gene: 7. The CDR3 has 14 amino acids. CDR3: CASSPSRGHTEAFF. The CDR3 nucleotides are TGTGCCAGCAGCCCAAGCAGGGGGCATACTGAAGCTTTCTTT.

The genes are TRBV7-9 and TRBJ2-1; 13 nucleotides agree with TRBD2. In germline, CDR1 is SEHNR, CDR2 FQNEAQ (reference sequence). The CDR3 spans 19 residues. After removal of 0 bases from V and 0 bases from J, the junction contained 5 bases not matched to a gene. The CDR3 DNA reads as TGTGCCAGCAGCTTAGCAGGGACTAGCGGGGCAAGCTCCTACAATGAGCAGTTCTTC. Translation gives CASSLAGTSGASSYNEQFF. The whole variable domain, remainder taken from reference TRBV7-9 and TRBJ2-1, is DTGVSQNPRHKITKRGQNVTFRCDPISEHNRLYWYRQTLGQGPEFLTYFQNEAQLEKSRLLSDRFSAERPKGSFSTLEIQRTEQGDSAMYLCASSLAGTSGASSYNEQFFGPGTRLTVL.

The J gene is TRBJ1-1, the V gene TRBV11-1, with 9 bases that match TRBD1. CDR1 and CDR2 from the germline V gene are SGHAT and FQDESV (reference sequence). The CDR3 totals 13 residues. V shed 6 bases, J shed 7 bases, and the junction held 6 bases outside the gene matches. CDR3 in amino acids: CASRLQGAGEAFF. The CDR3 nucleotides read TGTGCCAGCAGATTACAGGGGGCGGGTGAAGCTTTCTTT.

This chain connects TRBV28 to TRBJ1-2; 7 bases are shared with TRBD1. The CDR3 runs to 12 residues. With V trimmed by 6 bases and J by 8 bases, 6 bases remained unmatched. Germline-derived CDR1 and CDR2 are MDHEN and SYDVKM. The CDR3, as DNA: TGTGCCAGCAGCAAACAGGGGTTCGGCTACACCTTC. Its protein is CASSKQGFGYTF.

The V and J genes are TRBV6-5 and TRBJ2-5, with 12 bases fitting TRBD2. In germline, CDR1 is MNHEY, CDR2 SVGAGI. V dropped 8 bases and J dropped 4; count of bases not matched to a gene: 5. The CDR3 consists of 14 residues. CDR3 sequence: CASSVLAGGETQYF. As DNA, the CDR3 is TGTGCCAGCTCGGTACTAGCGGGGGGAGAGACCCAGTACTTC.

This chain joins TRBV6-5 and TRBJ2-7; 12 bases match TRBD1. The CDR3 contains 15 residues. CDR1 is MNHEY and CDR2 is SVGAGI in the germline V gene. V lost 0 bases to trimming and J lost 7 bases; unmatched junction nucleotides: 4. In nucleotides, the CDR3 is TGTGCCAGCAGTTACTCGGGACAGGGGGCGGAAGAGCAGTACTTC. Protein product: CASSYSGQGAEEQYF.

The chain carries TRBV18 and TRBJ1-3, with TRBD1 identical over 7 bases. This CDR3 is built from 15 residues. The trim removed 0 bases at V and 7 bases at J, leaving 6 bases unmatched. CDR1 is KGHSH, CDR2 LQKENI, per germline. The CDR3 bases are TGTGCCAGCTCACCACCGGGACAGTTGGCCAACACCATATATTTT. It encodes CASSPPGQLANTIYF.

Concerning this clone itself: One end of the junction fails to match germline, which may point to a read error. The chain employs TRBV7-7 and TRBJ2-3; D not resolved. The CDR3 is 16 residues long. Germline lookup yields CDR1 SSHAT and CDR2 FNYEAQ (reference sequence). The CDR3 region has the DNA TGTGCTAGCAGCTTAGCCCAGCGCTCTGGCACAGATACGCAGTATTTT. It encodes CASSLAQRSGTDTQYF.

The J gene is TRBJ2-5, the V gene TRBV11-2; 7 bases match TRBD2. The trim removed 5 bases at V and 3 bases at J, leaving 6 bases unmatched. The CDR3 consists of 14 residues. Germline CDR1 reads SGHAT; CDR2 reads FQNNGV. The CDR3 protein is CASSPGGFEETQYF. As DNA, the CDR3 is TGTGCCAGCAGCCCGGGGGGATTCGAAGAGACCCAGTACTTC.

This clone is a singleton in its sample. The chain carries TRBV6-5 and TRBJ2-5; D remains ambiguous. The tail of the sequence fits TRBJ2-7 better, so the J call may be wrong. CDR3 length equals 14 residues. CDR1 and CDR2 (germline): MNHEY, SVGAGI. The chain's CDR3 is CASSYDALDYEQYF. The DNA of the CDR3 is TGTGCCAGCAGTTACGATGCCCTAGACTACGAGCAGTACTTC.

This chain links TRBV6-1 with TRBJ2-1, with 7 bases aligning to TRBD1. CDR3 size: 14 residues. CDR1 is MNHNS, CDR2 SASEGT, per germline. V lost 7 bases and J lost 7; bases outside the gene matches: 10. This CDR3 is CASITGTVLNEQFF. As DNA, the CDR3 is TGTGCCAGCATCACGGGGACAGTTTTGAATGAGCAGTTCTTC.

The rearrangement links TRBV5-6 to TRBJ1-1, with 9 nucleotides matching TRBD1. Germline V lookup: CDR1 SGHDT, CDR2 YYEEEE. CDR3 length: 18 residues. V was pared by 4 bases and J by 3 bases, with 16 bases of the junction left unmatched. The CDR3 bases are TGTGCCAGCAGCCATATAAGCCCGGGACAGGGAGCAGACACTGAAGCTTTCTTT. It codes for CASSHISPGQGADTEAFF.

J is TRBJ1-6 and V is TRBV19; a weak D match, TRBD1 (6 bases). The CDR3 runs 14 residues. The V gene lost 5 bases and the J gene lost 6 bases, with 11 bases spanning the gap. Germline V gives CDR1 LNHDA, CDR2 SQIVND (reference sequence). The CDR3 spells CASSPGQPNSPLHF. The DNA of the CDR3 is TGTGCCAGTAGTCCCGGACAGCCTAATTCACCCCTCCACTTT.

The chain uses TRBV7-9 and TRBJ1-3, with D hard to call. The CDR3 loop spans 14 amino acids. CDR1 and CDR2 (germline): SEHNR, FQNEAQ (reference sequence). The V gene lost 6 bases and the J gene lost 4 bases, with 13 bases spanning the gap. The CDR3 region is CASSFTGYGNTIYF. The CDR3 nucleotides read TGTGCCAGCAGTTTTACGGGGTACGGAAACACCATATATTTT.

V is TRBV14 and J is TRBJ1-2, with D unresolved. The CDR3 sequence is 12 residues long. Germline CDR1 and CDR2: SGHDN and FVKESK. Trimming removed 2 bases from V and 9 bases from J, with 10 bases in between. CDR3 in DNA: TGTGCCAGCAGCCAAACCTATGATCGCTACACCTTC. Amino acid sequence: CASSQTYDRYTF.

The gene calls are TRBV5-1 and TRBJ2-3, with TRBD2 as a possible D gene (6 bases). The V end lost 0 bases, the J end lost 6 bases, and 14 bases lay between the germline ends. CDR1 and CDR2 (germline): SGHRS, YFSETQ. This CDR3 spans 15 amino acids. CDR3 residues: CASSLALKAGDTQYF. For the CDR3, the DNA is TGCGCCAGCAGCTTGGCCCTCAAGGCGGGGGATACGCAGTATTTT.

This chain links TRBV10-3 with TRBJ2-3; 7 nucleotides line up with TRBD2. The J segment lost 0 bases and the V segment lost 7 bases, leaving 7 bases of the junction unmatched. CDR3 length: 15 residues. Germline V gene lookup returns CDR1 ENHRY and CDR2 SYGVKD. The CDR3: CAINGGSASTDTQYF. The CDR3 coding sequence is TGTGCCATCAACGGCGGGAGTGCTAGCACAGATACGCAGTATTTT.

In this sample, this clone turned up once. The rearrangement joins TRBV6-6 to TRBJ2-6; TRBD1 matches at 11 bases. V trimming: 6 bases; J trimming: 16 bases; junction bases outside the gene matches: 5. This CDR3 is built from 12 residues. Germline CDR1 and CDR2: MNHNY and SVGAGI (reference sequence). The CDR3 sequence is CASSPGQGGLTF. CDR3 bases: TGTGCCAGCAGCCCGGGACAGGGGGGGCTGACTTTC.

V usage is TRBV5-6 and J usage is TRBJ2-1; 7 bases agree with TRBD2. This CDR3 is built from 13 residues. Germline V gene lookup returns CDR1 SGHDT and CDR2 YYEEEE. V dropped 3 bases and J dropped 3; count of bases not matched to a gene: 0. CDR3 residues: CASSWTSYNEQFF. The CDR3 nucleotides are TGTGCCAGCAGCTGGACTAGCTACAATGAGCAGTTCTTC.

V gene TRBV6-1 combines with J gene TRBJ2-5; 9 bases map to TRBD2. With V trimmed by 7 bases and J by 4 bases, 10 bases remained unmatched. Germline lookup yields CDR1 MNHNS and CDR2 SASEGT. The CDR3 consists of 15 residues. CDR3 coding DNA: TGTGCCAGCACGTGGGGCGGGGGGGGCTCAGAGACCCAGTACTTC. Its translation: CASTWGGGGSETQYF.

This rearrangement joins TRBV14 to TRBJ2-1; TRBD2 matches 10 bases. In germline, CDR1 is SGHDN, CDR2 FVKESK. Trimming took 2 bases from V and 7 from J; bases not matched to a gene: 5. The CDR3 runs 15 residues. The CDR3 is CASSQKREGRNEQFF. In DNA form, the CDR3 reads TGTGCCAGCAGCCAAAAGCGGGAGGGCCGAAATGAGCAGTTCTTC.

In DNA form, the CDR3 reads TGTGCCAGCAGTGCCTACTCTGGAAACACCATATATTTT. Amino acid sequence: CASSAYSGNTIYF. This chain connects TRBV6-5 to TRBJ1-3; no clear D gene. The CDR3 loop spans 13 amino acids. The germline V gene has CDR1 MNHEY and CDR2 SVGAGI. Trimming took 5 bases from V and 0 from J, leaving 5 bases between them.